This TCR beta chain originates from a study of OX40 agonist ivuxolimab in advanced cancers. TCRdb keeps only in-frame clones here, not all; method: immunoSEQ multiplex PCR. The sample carries 55,000 to 70,000 clones, less than 90% recorded once. This CDR3 comprises 15 residues. V lost 1 base and J 2 bases, leaving 10 bases between the germline ends. Germline V CDR1 and CDR2: SGHTA, FQGNSA. The V gene is TRBV7-2, the J gene TRBJ2-3; D perhaps matches TRBD2 (6 bases). Sequences were derived from CD4+ or CD8+ T cells sorted from blood, sampled in a trial of the OX40 agonist ivuxolimab. The receptor was isolated from an adult with an advanced solid tumor such as melanoma, head and neck, liver or kidney cancer. Written as DNA, the CDR3 is TGTGCCAGCAGCTTAGGCGGGGCCACCACAGATACGCAGTATTTT. Protein: CASSLGGATTDTQYF.